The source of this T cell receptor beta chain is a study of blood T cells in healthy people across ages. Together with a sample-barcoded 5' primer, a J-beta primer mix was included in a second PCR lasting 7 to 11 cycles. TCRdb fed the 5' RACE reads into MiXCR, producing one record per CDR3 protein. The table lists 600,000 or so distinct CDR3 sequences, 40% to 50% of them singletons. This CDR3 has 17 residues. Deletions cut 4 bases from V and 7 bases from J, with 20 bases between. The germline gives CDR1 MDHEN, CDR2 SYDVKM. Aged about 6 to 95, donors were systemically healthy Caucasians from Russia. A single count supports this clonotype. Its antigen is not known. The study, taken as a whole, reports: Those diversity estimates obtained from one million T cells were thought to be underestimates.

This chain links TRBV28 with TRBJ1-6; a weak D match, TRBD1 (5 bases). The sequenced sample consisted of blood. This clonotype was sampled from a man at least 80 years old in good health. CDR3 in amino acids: CASSSPSRVRGNSPLHF. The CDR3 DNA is TGTGCCAGCAGTTCCCCTTCAAGGGTCCGGGGGAATTCACCCCTCCACTTT.